This entry describes one T cell receptor beta chain. The antigen remains unidentified. Profiling relied on immunoSEQ multiplex PCR, and the TCRdb table lists in-frame clones only, not all of them. The sample has under 80,000 clones, roughly 72% seen once. The data were taken from a study of vaccination effects on CD4 cells after COVID-19. Under the ViraFEST assay, PBMC were stimulated with viral peptide pools so that antigen-specific CD4+ T cells expanded. Sequencing was performed afterwards. Scientists isolated CD4+ T cells after a roughly ten-day culture period ended. Vaccinated participants had no history of SARS-CoV-2 infection and tested negative for nucleocapsid antibodies. Trimming took 3 bases from V and 6 from J; bases not matched to a gene: 4. The CDR3 runs 14 residues. Germline assignment: CDR1 SGHDN and CDR2 FVKESK.

The sample was CD4+ T cells from PBMCs cultured with HCoV-229E spike peptides, taken before COVID-19 vaccination. The TCR comes from a human donor who received a COVID-19 vaccine. The chain has TRBV14 and TRBJ2-4, with TRBD1 identical over 8 bases. The CDR3 nucleotides read TGTGCCAGCAGCCATACAGGGGGAGGAAACATTCAGTACTTC. It specifies CASSHTGGGNIQYF.